These T cell receptor beta chains were read from a single sample in a study of CD8+ T cells in alopecia areata. The protocol was immunoSEQ multiplex PCR, while the TCRdb copy is restricted to in-frame clones and leaves out a portion. The table has 90,000 to 100,000 clones, around 44% seen once. The sample taken for sequencing was CD4+ T cells sorted from blood. These receptors were obtained from a human donor with alopecia areata. Each CDR3 is given with its conserved first and last residue. The order of the fields is J gene, V gene, D gene, clone size, CDR3 protein, CDR3 DNA. The D gene is left open where the match is weak. A clone size is listed for some rows: how often the clone was seen (once, few, many), or a class if it is expanded.

TRBJ1-2 | TRBV28 | - | - | CASSVGMEEGGYTF | TGTGCCAGCTCCGTCGGGATGGAGGAGGGAGGCTACACCTTC
TRBJ1-6 | TRBV30 | - | - | CAWSTGENSPLHF | TGTGCCTGGAGTACAGGAGAGAATTCACCCCTCCACTTT
TRBJ2-2 | TRBV11-3 | - | - | CASSRYLSGNTGELFF | TGTGCCAGCAGCAGATACCTGAGCGGGAACACCGGGGAGCTGTTTTTT
TRBJ2-4 | TRBV2 | - | - | CASSEVAGAKNIQYF | TGTGCCAGCAGTGAAGTTGCGGGAGCCAAAAACATTCAGTACTTC
TRBJ2-2 | TRBV28 | - | few | CASSTGTQYTGELFF | TGTGCCAGCAGTACCGGGACACAATACACCGGGGAGCTGTTTTTT
TRBJ1-1 | TRBV18 | - | - | CASSEGSEVTEAFF | TGTGCCAGCTCTGAGGGCTCGGAGGTCACTGAAGCTTTCTTT
TRBJ1-6 | TRBV29-1 | - | few | CSGSSGRNSPLHF | TGCAGCGGCTCATCAGGGAGGAATTCACCCCTCCACTTT
TRBJ2-5 | TRBV28 | - | few | CASSEEETQYF | TGTGCCAGCAGTGAAGAGGAGACCCAGTACTTC
TRBJ2-5 | TRBV2 | - | few | CASSVGPIETQYF | TGTGCCAGCAGTGTCGGTCCCATAGAGACCCAGTACTTC
TRBJ2-5 | TRBV29-1 | - | - | CSVDTGIQETQYF | TGCAGCGTTGACACAGGGATTCAAGAGACCCAGTACTTC
TRBJ1-1 | TRBV11-2 | - | - | CASSLGAGASDEAFF | TGTGCCAGCAGCTTAGGTGCAGGGGCTTCCGATGAAGCTTTCTTT
TRBJ2-7 | TRBV29-1 | - | - | CSARTERYEQYF | TGCAGCGCACGGACAGAGCGCTACGAGCAGTACTTC
TRBJ2-1 | TRBV28 | - | few | CASSIPGPRLEQFF | TGTGCCAGCAGTATACCGGGACCCCGGCTTGAGCAGTTCTTC
TRBJ2-4 | TRBV11-3 | - | few | CASSLGLTAKNIQYF | TGTGCCAGCAGCTTAGGGCTTACTGCCAAAAACATTCAGTACTTC
TRBJ2-5 | TRBV30 | TRBD1 | - | CAATNRGDFRETQYF | TGTGCTGCTACCAACAGGGGCGACTTCAGAGAGACCCAGTACTTC
TRBJ2-4 | TRBV28 | - | - | CASSLPEAKNIQYF | TGTGCCAGCAGTTTGCCGGAGGCCAAAAACATTCAGTACTTC
TRBJ2-1 | TRBV4-1 | - | few | CASSQDGNEQFF | TGCGCCAGCAGCCAAGACGGGAATGAGCAGTTCTTC
TRBJ2-5 | TRBV29-1 | - | - | CSVEKSGTGGSQYF | TGCAGCGTTGAGAAGAGCGGGACAGGCGGTTCCCAGTACTTC
TRBJ2-7 | TRBV9 | - | once | CASSVDSTYEQYF | TGTGCCAGCAGCGTAGACAGTACCTACGAGCAGTACTTC
TRBJ2-1 | TRBV5-1 | TRBD1 | - | CASSFDRGNEQFF | TGCGCCAGCAGCTTTGACAGGGGCAATGAGCAGTTCTTC
TRBJ2-1 | TRBV7-9 | - | few | CASSPLGLSYNEQFF | TGTGCCAGCAGCCCTCTGGGACTCTCCTACAATGAGCAGTTCTTC
TRBJ1-2 | TRBV30 | TRBD1 | - | CAWGQGLHGYTF | TGTGCCTGGGGACAGGGGCTGCATGGCTACACCTTC
TRBJ2-7 | TRBV29-1 | TRBD2 | - | CSVEEGTSGIYEQYF | TGCAGCGTTGAAGAAGGGACTAGCGGCATCTACGAGCAGTACTTC
TRBJ2-7 | TRBV28 | TRBD1 | - | CASGGQGPYEQYF | TGTGCCAGCGGGGGACAGGGACCCTACGAGCAGTACTTC
TRBJ2-2 | TRBV28 | TRBD1 | - | CASRGQGAGTGELFF | TGTGCCAGCAGAGGACAGGGGGCCGGCACCGGGGAGCTGTTTTTT
TRBJ2-1 | TRBV18 | TRBD1 | - | CASSPGQQQAEQFF | TGTGCCAGCTCACCGGGACAGCAACAAGCTGAGCAGTTCTTC
TRBJ1-1 | TRBV29-1 | - | - | CSVGHAGGNTEAFF | TGCAGCGTTGGACACGCCGGGGGGAACACTGAAGCTTTCTTT
TRBJ1-2 | TRBV29-1 | - | few | CSAAEGDGYGYTF | TGCAGCGCTGCGGAAGGGGACGGCTATGGCTACACCTTC
TRBJ1-2 | TRBV7-9 | - | few | CASSPDLTGGYGYTF | TGTGCCAGCAGCCCCGACCTGACAGGTGGCTATGGCTACACCTTC
TRBJ2-7 | TRBV7-9 | - | - | CASSLDHEQYF | TGTGCCAGCAGCTTAGATCACGAGCAGTACTTC
TRBJ2-3 | TRBV30 | - | - | CAWSHSEDTQYF | TGTGCCTGGTCACACTCCGAAGATACGCAGTATTTT
TRBJ1-2 | TRBV10-3 | TRBD1 | - | CAIKPGTGGLGYGYTF | TGTGCCATTAAGCCAGGGACAGGGGGTCTTGGCTATGGCTACACCTTC
TRBJ2-1 | TRBV5-5 | TRBD2 | - | CASSRGLGENNEQFF | TGTGCCAGCAGCCGAGGACTAGGCGAAAACAATGAGCAGTTCTTC
TRBJ2-2 | TRBV29-1 | - | few | CSVQVNTGELFF | TGCAGCGTGCAGGTGAACACCGGGGAGCTGTTTTTT
TRBJ2-5 | TRBV28 | TRBD2 | once | CASSLGGLAGKETQYF | TGTGCCAGCAGTTTGGGAGGGCTAGCGGGAAAAGAGACCCAGTACTTC
TRBJ2-7 | TRBV4-1 | TRBD2 | - | CASSQGREGAGPYTYEQYF | TGCGCCAGCAGCCAAGGGAGGGAAGGAGCGGGACCTTACACCTACGAGCAGTACTTC
TRBJ1-2 | TRBV5-1 | - | - | CASSLGDASGYTF | TGCGCCAGCAGCTTGGGGGATGCTAGCGGCTACACCTTC
TRBJ1-6 | TRBV6-5 | TRBD1 | - | CASSPTGDRNSPLHF | TGTGCCAGCAGCCCCACCGGGGACAGAAATTCACCCCTCCACTTT
TRBJ2-7 | TRBV30 | - | few | CAWSQDSEQYF | TGTGCCTGGAGTCAGGATTCCGAGCAGTACTTC
TRBJ2-3 | TRBV30 | - | - | CAWGLAISDTQYF | TGTGCCTGGGGCCTAGCTATCTCAGATACGCAGTATTTT
TRBJ2-1 | TRBV4-1 | - | - | CASSQARGDNEQFF | TGCGCCAGCAGCCAAGCCCGGGGAGACAATGAGCAGTTCTTC
TRBJ2-1 | TRBV27 | - | once | CASRQGDSYNEQFF | TGTGCCAGCAGACAGGGCGACTCCTACAATGAGCAGTTCTTC
TRBJ2-3 | TRBV29-1 | TRBD2 | - | CSVEGTTTDTQYF | TGCAGCGTTGAGGGGACTACCACAGATACGCAGTATTTT
TRBJ2-4 | TRBV29-1 | TRBD1 | - | CSVGPTGGNIQYF | TGCAGCGTGGGCCCGACAGGGGGAAACATTCAGTACTTC
TRBJ1-2 | TRBV6-5 | TRBD1 | few | CASSYQGAGYGYTF | TGTGCCAGCAGTTACCAGGGGGCCGGCTATGGCTACACCTTC
TRBJ1-2 | TRBV30 | - | - | CAWSDPGLGNYGYTF | TGTGCCTGGAGTGATCCGGGGCTGGGTAACTATGGCTACACCTTC
TRBJ2-1 | TRBV29-1 | - | few | CSVAPAVDEQFF | TGCAGCGTCGCCCCCGCCGTGGATGAGCAGTTCTTC
TRBJ2-1 | TRBV29-1 | - | - | CSVELPTGASYNEQFF | TGCAGCGTTGAACTCCCCACGGGGGCATCCTACAATGAGCAGTTCTTC
TRBJ2-7 | TRBV7-8 | TRBD1 | - | CASSPRQGESSEQYF | TGTGCCAGCAGCCCACGACAGGGAGAATCGTCCGAGCAGTACTTC
TRBJ2-1 | TRBV29-1 | - | - | CSVGRNEQFF | TGCAGCGTTGGACGTAATGAGCAGTTCTTC
TRBJ1-6 | TRBV29-1 | TRBD1 | few | CSVQAGTANSPLHF | TGCAGCGTCCAAGCCGGGACAGCGAATTCACCCCTCCACTTT